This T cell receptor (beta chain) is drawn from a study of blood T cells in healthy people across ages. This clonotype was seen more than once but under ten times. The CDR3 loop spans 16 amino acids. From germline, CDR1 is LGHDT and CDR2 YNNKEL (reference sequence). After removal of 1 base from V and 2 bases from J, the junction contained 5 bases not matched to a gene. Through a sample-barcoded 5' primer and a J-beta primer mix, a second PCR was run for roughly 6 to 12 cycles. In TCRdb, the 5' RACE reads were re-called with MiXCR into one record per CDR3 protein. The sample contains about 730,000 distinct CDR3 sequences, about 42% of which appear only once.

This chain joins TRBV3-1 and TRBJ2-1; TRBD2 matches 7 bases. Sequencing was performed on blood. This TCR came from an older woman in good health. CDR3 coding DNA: TGTGCCAGCAGCCAAGTCGCGGGGGAAGCCTACAATGAGCAGTTCTTC. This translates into CASSQVAGEAYNEQFF.